This TCR beta chain was sequenced for a study of OX40 agonist ivuxolimab in advanced cancers. The CDR3 consists of 14 residues. Trimming took 1 base from V and 5 from J, leaving 12 bases between them. CDR1 and CDR2 (germline): SEHNR, FQNEAQ (reference sequence). Profiled with immunoSEQ multiplex PCR; TCRdb holds only in-frame clones, not every one. The sample has about 35,000 clones, 70% to 85% seen once. Sequencing was performed on CD4+ or CD8+ T cells sorted from blood, taken in a trial of the OX40 agonist ivuxolimab. V gene TRBV7-9 combines with J gene TRBJ2-7, with D uncertain. The sequence was collected from an adult with an advanced solid tumor such as melanoma, head and neck, liver or kidney cancer. This chain's CDR3 is CASSLVTARDEQYF. The CDR3 DNA reads TGTGCCAGCAGCTTAGTAACGGCCCGGGACGAGCAGTACTTC.